This T cell receptor (beta chain) is drawn from a study of CD8+ T cells in alopecia areata. The treatment is: oral pan-JAK inhibitor, 5-10 mg twice daily. As the sequencing template, cDNA was produced by extracting RNA and reverse transcribing it. Sequenced by immunoSEQ multiplex PCR; TCRdb stores in-frame clones only, minus some. This sample has 170,000 or so clones, with about 53% found just once. J was trimmed by 7 bases and V by 4 bases; bases with no gene match: 10. The CDR3 extends over 14 amino acids. CDR1 and CDR2 from the germline V gene are SGHDN and FVKESK. The sample in question was CD8+ T cells sorted from blood, obtained at week 24, from a patient treated with tofacitinib. This TCR came from a human donor with alopecia areata. This chain connects TRBV14 to TRBJ2-7, with 7 bases matching TRBD1. CDR3 loop: CASSLETGFREQYF. The DNA for the CDR3 is TGTGCCAGCAGCCTGGAGACAGGGTTCCGGGAGCAGTACTTC.